The present T cell receptor beta chain was sequenced within a study of blood T cell repertoires in COVID-19. At the level of the study: The United States, Italy and Spain supplied acute and convalescent COVID-19 samples.

Libraries were prepared by immunoSEQ multiplex PCR; TCRdb keeps only in-frame clonotypes and omits some of them. Here the sample spans roughly 180,000 clones, approximately 86% being singletons. Germline V CDR1 and CDR2: LNHDA, SQIVND (reference sequence). The germline V and J ends were trimmed by 1 base and 5 bases, with 12 bases remaining between them. CDR3 size: 14 residues. Recovery among Cohort 3 donors was established by two negative PCRs, clearance, or symptom resolution. The TCR sequence derives from a man aged 55 to 69 who had recovered from COVID-19. Input material: PBMCs or T cells enriched from blood (not recorded which). The gene calls are TRBV19 and TRBJ2-7; D perhaps matches TRBD2 (5 bases). Here the CDR3 reads CASSIGFGMDEQYF. The DNA of the CDR3 is TGTGCCAGTAGTATAGGATTCGGGATGGACGAGCAGTACTTC.